The present TCR beta chain was sequenced within a study of T cells in Graves' hyperthyroidism and ophthalmopathy. Study findings and constraints: Before onset, ophthalmopathy was predicted by the model a median approximately 6.7 months earlier. Most thyroid clonotypes expanded above 0.001 appeared in blood too.

V was pared by 5 bases and J by 0 bases, with 11 bases between. The CDR3 covers 15 residues. Germline CDR1 reads SNHLY; CDR2 reads FYNNEI. Many counts were recorded for this clonotype. What it binds is unknown. Graves' hyperthyroidism is called stable when ophthalmopathy does not progress within 18 months. Fresh peripheral blood, 8 to 10 ml, was the source of the PBMCs. It was RNA transcripts that yielded the amplified TCR beta CDR3 regions. An initial round of RT-PCR targeting the TCR CDR3 relied on the HTBI primer set. TCRdb processed the multiplex PCR reads anew with MiXCR; each CDR3 protein has one entry. This sample has a few hundred thousand distinct CDR3 sequences, with under 15% found just once.

The sequence derives from a woman aged 25 to 39 with Graves' hyperthyroidism. Sequencing was done on a sample of blood. The V gene is TRBV2, the J gene TRBJ1-5; the D gene is possibly TRBD1 (5 bases). As DNA, the CDR3 is TGTGCCAGCAGTCTTCGGGGACGTAGCAATCAGCCCCAGCATTTT. It specifies CASSLRGRSNQPQHF.